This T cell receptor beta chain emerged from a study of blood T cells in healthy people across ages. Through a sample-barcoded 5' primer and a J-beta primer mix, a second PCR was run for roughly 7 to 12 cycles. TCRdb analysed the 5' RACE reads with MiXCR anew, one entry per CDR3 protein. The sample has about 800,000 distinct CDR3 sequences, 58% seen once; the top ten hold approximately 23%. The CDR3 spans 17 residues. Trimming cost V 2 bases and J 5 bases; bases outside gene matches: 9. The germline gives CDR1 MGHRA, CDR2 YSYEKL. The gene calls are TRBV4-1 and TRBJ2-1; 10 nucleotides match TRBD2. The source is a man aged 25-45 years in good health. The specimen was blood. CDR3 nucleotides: TGCGCCAGCAGCCAACTAGCGGGAGCGGTAATTCACAATGAGCAGTTCTTC. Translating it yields CASSQLAGAVIHNEQFF.